These 4 T cell receptor beta chains originate from one sample sequenced in a study of response to subunit inactivated influenza vaccine. MiXCR was run by TCRdb on the RT-PCR reads, yielding one entry per CDR3 protein. In the table there are 430,000 or so distinct CDR3 sequences, 9.5% to 12% of which are singletons. The source was PBMCs from blood, collected 45 days after vaccination. Source of these receptors: a man in his fifties who received an inactivated influenza vaccine.

This clonotype was detected many times. The J gene is TRBJ1-5, the V gene TRBV5-1, with 10 bases identical to TRBD1. Germline V gene data show CDR1 as SGHRS and CDR2 as YFSETQ. V was clipped by 4 bases and J by 7 bases; unmatched bases: 8. This CDR3 is built from 15 residues. In DNA form, the CDR3 reads TGCGCCAGCAGCCATTGGGACAGGGGATACCAGCCCCAGCATTTT. Translated, it gives CASSHWDRGYQPQHF.

CDR3 DNA sequence: TGTGCCAGTAGGATCCGGGACAGGGGTAACTATGGCTACACCTTC. Protein product: CASRIRDRGNYGYTF. The chain carries TRBV19 and TRBJ1-2; 10 bases match TRBD1. Per the germline V gene, CDR1 is LNHDA and CDR2 is SQIVND (reference sequence). The CDR3 length is 15 residues. The V segment lost 6 bases and the J segment 1 base; nucleotides outside the gene matches: 5.

The table lists this clonotype with a few counts. The chain has TRBV25-1 and TRBJ2-1; 7 bases line up with TRBD2. Germline V CDR1 and CDR2: MGHDK, SYGVNS. J lost 9 bases, V lost 5 bases, and 7 bases had no gene match. This CDR3 contains 13 residues. The CDR3 protein is CASSWAGVVEQFF. In DNA form, the CDR3 reads TGTGCCAGCAGTTGGGCGGGAGTGGTTGAGCAGTTCTTC. Drawing the rest from reference TRBV25-1 and TRBJ2-1, the complete variable domain is EADIYQTPRYLVIGTGKKITLECSQTMGHDKMYWYQQDPGMELHLIHYSYGVNSTEKGDLSSESTVSRIRTEHFPLTLESARPSHTSQYLCASSWAGVVEQFFGPGTRLTVL.

This chain connects TRBV20-1 to TRBJ1-6; possibly TRBD1 for D (5 bases). The CDR3 extends over 17 amino acids. Trimming removed 5 bases at V and 3 bases at J, with 20 bases between. Germline CDR1 is DFQATT and CDR2 is SNEGSKA (reference sequence). In DNA, the CDR3 is TGCAGTGCTGGGGAGGACACCTGGTATCGCTATAATTCACCCCTCCACTTT. As protein: CSAGEDTWYRYNSPLHF.